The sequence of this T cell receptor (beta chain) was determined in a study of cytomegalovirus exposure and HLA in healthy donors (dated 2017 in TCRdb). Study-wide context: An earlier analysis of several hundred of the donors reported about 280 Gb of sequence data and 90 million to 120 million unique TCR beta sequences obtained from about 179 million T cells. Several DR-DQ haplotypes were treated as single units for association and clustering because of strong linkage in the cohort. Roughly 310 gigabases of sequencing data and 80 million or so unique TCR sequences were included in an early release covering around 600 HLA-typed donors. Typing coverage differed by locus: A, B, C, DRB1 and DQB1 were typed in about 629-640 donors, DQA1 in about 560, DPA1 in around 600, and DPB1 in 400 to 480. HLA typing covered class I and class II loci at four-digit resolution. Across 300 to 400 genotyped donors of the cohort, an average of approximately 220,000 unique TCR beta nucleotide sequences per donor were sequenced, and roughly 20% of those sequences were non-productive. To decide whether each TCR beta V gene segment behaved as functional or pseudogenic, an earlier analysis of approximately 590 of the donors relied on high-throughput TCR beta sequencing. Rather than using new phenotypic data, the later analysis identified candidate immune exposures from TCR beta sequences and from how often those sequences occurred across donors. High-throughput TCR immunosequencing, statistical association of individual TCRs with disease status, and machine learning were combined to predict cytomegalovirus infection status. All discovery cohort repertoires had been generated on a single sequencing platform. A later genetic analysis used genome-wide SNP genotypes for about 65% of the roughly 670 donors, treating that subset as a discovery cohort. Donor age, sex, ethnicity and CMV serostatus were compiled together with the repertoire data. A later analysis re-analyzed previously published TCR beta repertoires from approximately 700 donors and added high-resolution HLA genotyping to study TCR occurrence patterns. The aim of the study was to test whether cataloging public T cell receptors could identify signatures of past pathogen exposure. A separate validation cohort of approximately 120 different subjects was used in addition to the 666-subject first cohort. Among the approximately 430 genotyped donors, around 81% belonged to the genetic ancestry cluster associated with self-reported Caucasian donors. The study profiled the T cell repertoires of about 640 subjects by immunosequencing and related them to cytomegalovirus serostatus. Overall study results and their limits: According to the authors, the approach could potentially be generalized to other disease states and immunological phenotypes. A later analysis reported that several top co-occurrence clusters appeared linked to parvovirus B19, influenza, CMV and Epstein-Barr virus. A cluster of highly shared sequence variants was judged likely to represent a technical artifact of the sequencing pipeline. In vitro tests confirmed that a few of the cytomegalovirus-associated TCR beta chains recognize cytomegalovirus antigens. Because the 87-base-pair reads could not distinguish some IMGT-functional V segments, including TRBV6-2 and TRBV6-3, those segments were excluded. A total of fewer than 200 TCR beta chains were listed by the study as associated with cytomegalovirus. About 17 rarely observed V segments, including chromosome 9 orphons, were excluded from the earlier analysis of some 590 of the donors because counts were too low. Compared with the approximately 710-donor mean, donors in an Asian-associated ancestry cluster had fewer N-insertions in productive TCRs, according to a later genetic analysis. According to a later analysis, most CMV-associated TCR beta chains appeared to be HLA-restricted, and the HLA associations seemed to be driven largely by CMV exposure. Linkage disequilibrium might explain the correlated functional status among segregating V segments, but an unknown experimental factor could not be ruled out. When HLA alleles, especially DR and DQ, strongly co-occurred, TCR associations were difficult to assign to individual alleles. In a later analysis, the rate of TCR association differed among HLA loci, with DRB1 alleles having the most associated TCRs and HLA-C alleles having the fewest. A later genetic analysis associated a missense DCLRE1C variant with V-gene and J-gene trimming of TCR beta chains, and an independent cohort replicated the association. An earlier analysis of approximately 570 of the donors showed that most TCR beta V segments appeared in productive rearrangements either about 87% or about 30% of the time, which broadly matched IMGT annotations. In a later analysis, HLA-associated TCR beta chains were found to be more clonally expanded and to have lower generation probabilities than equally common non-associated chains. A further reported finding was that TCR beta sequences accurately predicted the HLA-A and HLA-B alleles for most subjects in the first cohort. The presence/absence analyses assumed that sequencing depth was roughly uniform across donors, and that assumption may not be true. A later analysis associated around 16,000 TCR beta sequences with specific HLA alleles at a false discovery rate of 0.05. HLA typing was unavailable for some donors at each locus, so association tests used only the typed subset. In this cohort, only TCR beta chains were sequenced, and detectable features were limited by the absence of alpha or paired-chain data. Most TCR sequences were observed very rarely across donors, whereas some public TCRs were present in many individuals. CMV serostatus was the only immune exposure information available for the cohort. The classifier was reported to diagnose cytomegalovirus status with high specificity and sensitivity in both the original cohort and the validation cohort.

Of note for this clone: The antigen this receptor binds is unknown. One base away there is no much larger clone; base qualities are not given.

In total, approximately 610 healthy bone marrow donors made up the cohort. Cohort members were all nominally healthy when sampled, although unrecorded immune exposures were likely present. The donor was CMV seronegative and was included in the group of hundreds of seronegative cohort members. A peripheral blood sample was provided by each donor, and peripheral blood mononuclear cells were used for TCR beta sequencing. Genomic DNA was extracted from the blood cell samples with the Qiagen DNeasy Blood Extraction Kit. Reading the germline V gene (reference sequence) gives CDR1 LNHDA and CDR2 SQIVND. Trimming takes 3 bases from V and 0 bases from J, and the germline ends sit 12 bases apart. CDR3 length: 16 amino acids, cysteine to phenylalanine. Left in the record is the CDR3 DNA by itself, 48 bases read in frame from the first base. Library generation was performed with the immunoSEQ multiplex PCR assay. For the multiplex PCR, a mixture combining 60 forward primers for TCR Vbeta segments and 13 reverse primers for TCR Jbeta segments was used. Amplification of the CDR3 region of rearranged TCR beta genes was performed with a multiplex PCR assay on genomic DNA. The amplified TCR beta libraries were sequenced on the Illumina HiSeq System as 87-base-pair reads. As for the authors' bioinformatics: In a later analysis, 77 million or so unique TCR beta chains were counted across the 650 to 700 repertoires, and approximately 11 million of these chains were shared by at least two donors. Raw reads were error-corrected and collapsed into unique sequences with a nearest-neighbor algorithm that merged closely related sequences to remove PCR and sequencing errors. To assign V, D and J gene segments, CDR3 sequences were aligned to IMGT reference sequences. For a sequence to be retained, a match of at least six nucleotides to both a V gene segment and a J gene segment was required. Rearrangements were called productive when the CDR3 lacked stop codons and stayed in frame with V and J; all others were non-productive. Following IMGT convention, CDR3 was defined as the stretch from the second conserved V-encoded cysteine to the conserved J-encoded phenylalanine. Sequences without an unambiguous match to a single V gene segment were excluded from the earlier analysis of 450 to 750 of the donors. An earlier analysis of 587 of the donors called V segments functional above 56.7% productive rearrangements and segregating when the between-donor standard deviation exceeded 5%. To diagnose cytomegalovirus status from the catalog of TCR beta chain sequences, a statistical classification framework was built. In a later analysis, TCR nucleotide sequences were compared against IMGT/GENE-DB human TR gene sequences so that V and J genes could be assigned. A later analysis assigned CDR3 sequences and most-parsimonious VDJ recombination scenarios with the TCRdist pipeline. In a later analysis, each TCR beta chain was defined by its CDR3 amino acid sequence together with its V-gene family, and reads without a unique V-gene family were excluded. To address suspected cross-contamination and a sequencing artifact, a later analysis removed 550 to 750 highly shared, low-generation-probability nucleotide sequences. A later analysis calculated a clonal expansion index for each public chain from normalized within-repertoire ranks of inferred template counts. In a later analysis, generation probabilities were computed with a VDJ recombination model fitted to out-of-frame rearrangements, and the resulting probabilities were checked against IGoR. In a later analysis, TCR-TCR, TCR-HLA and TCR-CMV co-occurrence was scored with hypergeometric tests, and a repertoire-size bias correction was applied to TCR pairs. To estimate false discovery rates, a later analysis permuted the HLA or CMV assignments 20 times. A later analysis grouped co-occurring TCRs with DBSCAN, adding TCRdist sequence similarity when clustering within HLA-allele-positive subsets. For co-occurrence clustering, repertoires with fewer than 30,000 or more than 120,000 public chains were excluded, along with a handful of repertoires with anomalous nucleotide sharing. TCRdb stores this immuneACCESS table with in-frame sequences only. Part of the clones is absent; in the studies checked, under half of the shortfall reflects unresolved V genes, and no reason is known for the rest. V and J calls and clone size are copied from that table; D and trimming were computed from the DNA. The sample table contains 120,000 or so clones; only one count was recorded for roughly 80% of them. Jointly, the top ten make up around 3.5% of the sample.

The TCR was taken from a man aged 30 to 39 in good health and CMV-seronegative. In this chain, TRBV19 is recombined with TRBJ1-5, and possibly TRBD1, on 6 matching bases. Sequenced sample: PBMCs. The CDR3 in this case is CASSIQGRGSNQPQHF. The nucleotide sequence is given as TGTGCCAGTAGTATCCAAGGCAGGGGTAGCAATCAGCCCCAGCATTTT.